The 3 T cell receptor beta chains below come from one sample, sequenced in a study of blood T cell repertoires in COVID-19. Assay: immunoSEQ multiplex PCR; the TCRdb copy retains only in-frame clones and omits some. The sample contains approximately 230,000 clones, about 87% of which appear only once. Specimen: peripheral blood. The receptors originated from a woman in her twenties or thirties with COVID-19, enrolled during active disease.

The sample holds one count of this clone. In DNA form, the CDR3 reads TGCAGCGCTGGGGAAGGGGGTAGTCAGCCCCAGCATTTT. This encodes CSAGEGGSQPQHF. The chain joins TRBV29-1 to TRBJ1-5; D perhaps matches TRBD1 (6 bases). From germline, CDR1 is SQVTM and CDR2 ANQGSEA. CDR3 length equals 13 residues. V was cut by 7 bases and J by 6 bases, with 16 bases left in between.

CDR3 nucleotides: TGTGCCAGCAGCCATTCCTACTACGAGCAGTACTTC. Translating it yields CASSHSYYEQYF. The V and J genes are TRBV14 and TRBJ2-7; no clear D. The germline V gene has CDR1 SGHDN and CDR2 FVKESK. V gave up 3 bases and J gave up 3 bases, with 6 bases separating them. The CDR3 spans 12 residues.

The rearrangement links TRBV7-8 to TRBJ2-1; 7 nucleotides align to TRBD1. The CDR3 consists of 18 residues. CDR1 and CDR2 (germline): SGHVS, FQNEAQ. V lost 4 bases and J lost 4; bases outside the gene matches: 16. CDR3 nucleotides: TGTGCCAGCAGCTCAGCAGGCTCGGGACAGATGTATTACAATGAGCAGTTCTTC. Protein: CASSSAGSGQMYYNEQFF.